The entry below describes one TCR beta chain. No antigen is known for it. Germline and junction disagree at one end, which may indicate a read error. The record originates from a study of identical twins. MiXCR was run by TCRdb on the 5' RACE reads, yielding one entry per CDR3 protein. The sample lists under 500,000 distinct CDR3 sequences, around an eighth seen once, with approximately 0.98% in the top ten. Study-wide results and caveats: Twins' surplus sharing was weaker for beta out-of-frame sequences. When twins shared out-of-frame alpha sequences, those sequences had excess low generation probability.

This CDR3 contains 15 residues. In germline, CDR1 is SSHAT, CDR2 FNYEAQ (reference sequence). The same data also contributed to another study, on yellow fever vaccine responses in identical twins. That source notes: After vaccination, twins' T cell response reportedly seemed partly convergent, partly personalized.

The chain carries TRBV7-7 and TRBJ1-2, with a weak D call TRBD1 (6 bases). Sequenced: CD4+ T cells sorted from blood. This clonotype was obtained from a woman between 18 and 30 years old in good health. The CDR3 DNA sequence: TGTGCTAGCAGCTTTCCGACAGGTCTTAACTATGGCTACACCTTC. Amino acid sequence: CASSFPTGLNYGYTF.